This T cell receptor (beta chain) was recorded in a study of Ad26.COV2.S vaccination and SARS-CoV-2 variants. Clones were sequenced by immunoSEQ multiplex PCR, and TCRdb holds only the in-frame ones, with some missing. Of around 340,000 clones in the sample, approximately 90% are singletons; the top ten hold approximately 4.5%. To note about this clone: Antigen: not known.

The CDR3 is 12 amino acids. From germline, CDR1 is MNHEY and CDR2 SVGEGT. V gave up 6 bases and J gave up 0 bases, with 6 bases separating them. Treatment noted: roughly 20 received Ad26.COV2.S at low or high dose, single or two shots; about 5 received placebo; per-sample allocation not given. It was on day 63 after the first vaccine or placebo injection that samples were taken. Study-wide results and limits: Substantial breadth in spike-specific CD8+ and CD4+ T cell responses was reportedly seen after vaccination.

This sequence originates from a person aged 18-65 years who received the Ad26.COV2.S COVID-19 vaccine or a placebo. The sample was peripheral blood, taken in a trial of Ad26.COV2.S vaccine versus placebo. V and J are TRBV6-2 or TRBV6-3 and TRBJ2-7; no reliable D call. This CDR3 is CASSLLSYEQYF. In DNA, the CDR3 is TGTGCCAGCAGCCTCCTCTCCTACGAGCAGTACTTC.